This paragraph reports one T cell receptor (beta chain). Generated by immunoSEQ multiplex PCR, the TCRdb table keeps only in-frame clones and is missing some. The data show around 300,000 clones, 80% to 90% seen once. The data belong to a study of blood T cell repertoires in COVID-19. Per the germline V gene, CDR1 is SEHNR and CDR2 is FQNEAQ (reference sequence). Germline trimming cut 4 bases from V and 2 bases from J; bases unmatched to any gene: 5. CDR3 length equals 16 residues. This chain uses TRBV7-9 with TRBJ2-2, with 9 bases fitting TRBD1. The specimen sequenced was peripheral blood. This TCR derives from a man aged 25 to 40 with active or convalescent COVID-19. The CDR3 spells CASSSNRGLNTGELFF. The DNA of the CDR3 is TGTGCCAGCAGCTCCAACAGGGGGCTTAACACCGGGGAGCTGTTTTTT.